This T cell receptor (beta chain) was sequenced for a study of memory CD4+ T cells and cytomegalovirus serostatus. Across the whole study: Of the healthy Belgian adults, several were CMV seropositive and 20 to 30 seronegative. Notes on the study in general: CD4+ memory repertoires contained 67 of 164 reported CMV TCRbeta sequences.

Sequencing was performed with immunoSEQ multiplex PCR; in TCRdb, only in-frame clones are kept and a portion is missing. The table lists tens of thousands of clones, about 74% of them singletons. A remark on this clone: The antigen is not known.

Germline CDR1 SQVTM, CDR2 ANQGSEA. CDR3 size: 13 residues. The V gene lost 2 bases and the J gene lost 6 bases, with 10 bases spanning the gap. The sort gate was single viable CD3+CD4+CD8-CD45RO+ cells for memory CD4+ T cells. CMV serostatus came from serum IgG against pp150, pp28, p38, p52. Sequencing used memory CD4+ T cells from blood. The receptor's source is an adult in good health and CMV-seronegative. The chain joins TRBV29-1 to TRBJ1-4; possibly TRBD1 for D (5 bases). CDR3 sequence (DNA): TGCAGCGTTGAAAACGGGGCGGATGAAAAACTGTTTTTT. Its translation: CSVENGADEKLFF.